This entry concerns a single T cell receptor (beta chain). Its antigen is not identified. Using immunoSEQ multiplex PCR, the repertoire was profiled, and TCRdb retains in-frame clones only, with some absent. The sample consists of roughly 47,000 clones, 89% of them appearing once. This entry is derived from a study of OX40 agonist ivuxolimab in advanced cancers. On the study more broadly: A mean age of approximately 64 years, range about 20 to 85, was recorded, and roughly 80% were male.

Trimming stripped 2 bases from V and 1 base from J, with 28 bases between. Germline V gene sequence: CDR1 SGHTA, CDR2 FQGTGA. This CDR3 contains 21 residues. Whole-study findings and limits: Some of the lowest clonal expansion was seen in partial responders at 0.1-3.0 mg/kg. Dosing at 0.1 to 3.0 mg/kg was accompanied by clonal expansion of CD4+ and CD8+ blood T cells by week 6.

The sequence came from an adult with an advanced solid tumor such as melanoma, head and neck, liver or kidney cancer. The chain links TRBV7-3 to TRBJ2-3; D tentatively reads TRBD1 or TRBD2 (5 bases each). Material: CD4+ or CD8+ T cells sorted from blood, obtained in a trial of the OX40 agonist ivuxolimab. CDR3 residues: CASSLWGRQSWLGRGTDTQYF. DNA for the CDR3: TGTGCCAGCAGCTTATGGGGCCGACAGTCGTGGTTGGGACGTGGCACAGATACGCAGTATTTT. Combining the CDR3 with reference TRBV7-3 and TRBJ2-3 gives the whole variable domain GAGVSQTPSNKVTEKGKYVELRCDPISGHTALYWYRQSLGQGPEFLIYFQGTGAADDSGLPNDRFFAVRPEGSVSTLKIQRTERGDSAVYLCASSLWGRQSWLGRGTDTQYFGPGTRLTVL.